The 10 T cell receptor beta chains below were found in one sample sequenced in a study of blood T cell repertoires in COVID-19. Only in-frame clones appear in the TCRdb table, and some are missing; sequencing was by immunoSEQ multiplex PCR. The data contain under 130,000 clones, around 74% of them singletons. Specimen: peripheral blood. These receptors were taken from a woman in her 70s with acute or convalescent COVID-19.

The V gene is TRBV19, the J gene TRBJ2-7; 7 nucleotides align to TRBD1. Germline V CDR1 and CDR2: LNHDA, SQIVND (reference sequence). Unmatched junction bases numbered 5, after V lost 4 bases and J lost 2 bases. The CDR3 length is 14 residues. Written as DNA, the CDR3 is TGTGCCAGTAGTAGGTGGGACAGAGCCTACGAGCAGTACTTC. It is translated as CASSRWDRAYEQYF. Drawing the rest from reference TRBV19 and TRBJ2-7, the complete variable domain is DGGITQSPKYLFRKEGQNVTLSCEQNLNHDAMYWYRQDPGQGLRLIYYSQIVNDFQKGDIAEGYSVSREKKESFPLTVTSAQKNPTAFYLCASSRWDRAYEQYFGPGTRLTVT.

The CDR3 bases are TGTGCCAGTGGACAGGGGCCCTCACGGACCCAGTACTTC. Protein sequence: CASGQGPSRTQYF. The genes are TRBV19 and TRBJ2-5, with 9 bases identical to TRBD1. Germline lookup yields CDR1 LNHDA and CDR2 SQIVND (reference sequence). The CDR3 is 13 amino acids. The junction had 8 bases not matched to a gene; V was cut back by 8 bases and J by 7 bases.

The rearrangement uses TRBV18 and TRBJ1-2; D is possibly TRBD1 (6 bases). Germline CDR1 KGHSH, CDR2 LQKENI. The V end lost 3 bases, the J end lost 3 bases, and 11 bases lay between the germline ends. This CDR3 spans 14 amino acids. Here the CDR3 reads CASSPSTGDYGYTF. As DNA, the CDR3 is TGTGCCAGCTCACCTTCGACAGGCGACTATGGCTACACCTTC.

The chain has TRBV3-1 (or the pseudogene TRBV3-2) and TRBJ2-1; the D is unclear. The CDR3 covers 16 residues. Trimming stripped 6 bases from V and 0 bases from J, with 15 bases between. Germline lookup yields CDR1 LGHDT and CDR2 YNNKEL (reference sequence). CDR3 amino acids: CASSHSTESSYNEQFF. CDR3 DNA: TGTGCCAGCAGTCATAGTACTGAGAGCTCCTACAATGAGCAGTTCTTC.

A few counts support this clone. The genes are TRBV30 and TRBJ2-2; a weak D match, TRBD1 (6 bases). Deletions cut 7 bases from V and 5 bases from J, with 14 bases between. CDR3 length equals 13 residues. The germline gives CDR1 GTSNPN, CDR2 SVGIG (reference sequence). CDR3 in amino acids: CAYPPRGTGELFF. The CDR3, as DNA: TGTGCCTACCCCCCCAGGGGAACCGGGGAGCTGTTTTTT.

This clone was counted only a few times. J is TRBJ1-5 and V is TRBV7-2, with TRBD1 matching over 7 bases. The CDR3 runs to 15 residues. V was clipped by 2 bases and J by 4 bases; unmatched bases: 5. The germline CDR1 and CDR2 sequences are SGHTA and FQGNSA. The CDR3 DNA follows: TGTGCCAGCAGCTTATTTAGGGGACAGAATCAGCCCCAGCATTTT. It specifies CASSLFRGQNQPQHF.

J is TRBJ1-6 and V is TRBV19; 8 positions agree with TRBD1. Germline lookup yields CDR1 LNHDA and CDR2 SQIVND (reference sequence). The CDR3 runs 17 residues. Trimming at V came to 6 bases and at J to 6 bases, leaving 13 bases not matched to a gene. CDR3 sequence: CASSSFRRTGLNSPLHF. The CDR3 DNA follows: TGTGCCAGTAGCTCGTTTCGAAGGACAGGGCTTAATTCACCCCTCCACTTT.

The chain couples TRBV19 to TRBJ1-4; D gene ambiguous. Germline CDR1 LNHDA, CDR2 SQIVND (reference sequence). The CDR3 has 14 residues. Trimming pared 10 bases from V and 0 bases from J, leaving 12 bases between. This chain's CDR3 is CATTSPATNEKLFF. The CDR3, as DNA: TGTGCCACCACATCCCCAGCAACTAATGAAAAACTGTTTTTT. Full variable domain (outside the CDR3, taken from reference TRBV19 and TRBJ1-4): DGGITQSPKYLFRKEGQNVTLSCEQNLNHDAMYWYRQDPGQGLRLIYYSQIVNDFQKGDIAEGYSVSREKKESFPLTVTSAQKNPTAFYLCATTSPATNEKLFFGSGTQLSVL.

This sequence joins TRBV30 and TRBJ2-3; 10 bases are shared with TRBD2. The CDR3 length is 13 residues. Germline CDR1 is GTSNPN and CDR2 is SVGIG (reference sequence). The J segment lost 6 bases and the V segment lost 3 bases, leaving 3 bases of the junction unmatched. CDR3 residues: CAWRSGGADTQYF. In DNA form, the CDR3 reads TGTGCCTGGAGGAGCGGGGGGGCCGATACGCAGTATTTT.

The chain uses TRBV10-1 and TRBJ1-1; D gene ambiguous. The germline CDR1 and CDR2 sequences are WNHNN and SYGVQD (reference sequence). The CDR3 contains 14 residues. V lost 6 bases to trimming and J lost 2 bases, with 13 bases between them. The CDR3 DNA sequence: TGCGCCAGCAGGCCAGGTCGTGGAAACACTGAAGCTTTCTTT. Its protein product is CASRPGRGNTEAFF.